The 18 T cell receptor beta chains in this list originate from one sample, sequenced in a study of human T cells and chemical hapten exposure. MiXCR, run by TCRdb on the 5' RACE reads, gives a single entry per CDR3 protein. The repertoire holds under 100,000 distinct CDR3 sequences, with 15% as singletons. From whole blood left unfractionated, total RNA was extracted. The receptors shown here come from a female donor in good health.

The rearrangement uses TRBV3-1 and TRBJ2-3; 8 positions agree with TRBD2. CDR3 length: 18 amino acids. CDR1 is LGHDT and CDR2 is YNNKEL in the germline V gene (reference sequence). The ends lost 4 bases at V and 0 bases at J; junction bases unmatched: 12. CDR3 region: CASSRWDGPSGSTDTQYF. The CDR3 DNA sequence: TGTGCCAGCAGCCGCTGGGACGGGCCTAGCGGGAGCACAGATACGCAGTATTTT.

This clonotype occurred many times. The CDR3 spells CASSYLWGKSSYNEQFF. The CDR3 region has the DNA TGCGCCAGCAGCTATTTATGGGGGAAAAGCTCCTACAATGAGCAGTTCTTC. The gene calls are TRBV5-1 and TRBJ2-1; D may be TRBD1 or TRBD2 (5 bases each). From germline, CDR1 is SGHRS and CDR2 YFSETQ. V was trimmed by 3 bases and J by 0 bases, leaving 16 bases between them. The CDR3 is 17 residues long.

The table lists this clonotype with many counts. V gene TRBV12-3 or TRBV12-4 combines with J gene TRBJ1-2; D remains unclear. V lost 2 bases, J lost 8 bases, and 12 bases lay in between. CDR3 length equals 13 residues. The CDR3 DNA is TGTGCCAGCAGTTTAAGTCTCTCGAAGGGCTACACCTTC. It encodes CASSLSLSKGYTF.

The V gene is TRBV24-1, the J gene TRBJ2-1, with 8 bases fitting TRBD2. The CDR3 has 16 residues. Trimming at V came to 5 bases and at J to 8 bases, leaving 13 bases not matched to a gene. Germline V gene data show CDR1 as KGHDR and CDR2 as SFDVKD. DNA for the CDR3: TGTGCCACCAGTGCAAGCCGGTGGCCCGGGGGGGATGAGCAGTTCTTC. Protein: CATSASRWPGGDEQFF.

The rearrangement joins TRBV5-4 to TRBJ1-6; a weak D match, TRBD1 (5 bases). The V gene lost 6 bases and the J gene lost 9 bases, with 13 bases spanning the gap. Germline V gene lookup returns CDR1 SGHNT and CDR2 YYREEE (reference sequence). The CDR3 runs 13 residues. Written as DNA, the CDR3 is TGTGCCAGCACCCCGGGGCGGGGTTCACCCCTCCACTTT. Translating it yields CASTPGRGSPLHF.

The chain joins TRBV11-2 to TRBJ2-1, with 11 bases that match TRBD2. CDR3 length equals 17 residues. Per germline, CDR1 SGHAT and CDR2 FQNNGV. V was clipped by 5 bases and J by 0 bases; unmatched bases: 6. The CDR3 region has the DNA TGTGCCAGCAGCCCGTTAGCGGGAGGGAGCTCCTACAATGAGCAGTTCTTC. Translation gives CASSPLAGGSSYNEQFF. The entire variable domain, with the rest obtained from reference TRBV11-2 and TRBJ2-1, is as follows: EAGVAQSPRYKIIEKRQSVAFWCNPISGHATLYWYQQILGQGPKLLIQFQNNGVVDDSQLPKDRFSAERLKGVDSTLKIQPAKLEDSAVYLCASSPLAGGSSYNEQFFGPGTRLTVL.

This clonotype was found once. The chain links TRBV7-2 to TRBJ2-1; D not certain. Germline CDR1 is SGHTA and CDR2 is FQGNSA. The V and J ends lost 1 base and 0 bases respectively, with 13 bases between them. The CDR3 spans 17 residues. The chain's CDR3 is CASSLVHGGYSYNEQFF. The CDR3 DNA sequence: TGTGCCAGCAGCTTAGTGCACGGCGGATACTCCTACAATGAGCAGTTCTTC.

The chain carries TRBV28 and TRBJ1-3, with D hard to call. The CDR3 contains 17 residues. Trimming removed 5 bases at V and 0 bases at J, with 17 bases between. Germline CDR1 reads MDHEN; CDR2 reads SYDVKM. The CDR3 coding sequence is TGTGCCAGCAGTCCCACCCGGCGGACTTACTCTGGAAACACCATATATTTT. Translation: CASSPTRRTYSGNTIYF.

There are a few counts of this clonotype. This sequence joins TRBV12-3 or TRBV12-4 and TRBJ2-3; tentatively, D is TRBD1 (6 bases). With 0 bases removed from V and 0 bases from J, the gap between germline ends came to 7 bases. This CDR3 is 15 amino acids long. The CDR3 nucleotides read TGTGCCAGCAGTTTAGCCGACAGGAGCACAGATACGCAGTATTTT. Protein sequence: CASSLADRSTDTQYF.

The J gene is TRBJ2-2, the V gene TRBV30; TRBD1 is a possible D gene (5 bases). V lost 8 bases and J 7 bases, leaving 14 bases between the germline ends. Germline V CDR1 and CDR2: GTSNPN, SVGIG (reference sequence). There are 12 residues in the CDR3. CDR3 DNA sequence: TGTGCCAGGATGTCAGGGAACGGGGAGCTGTTTTTT. Protein product: CARMSGNGELFF.

This clonotype was counted only a few times. The CDR3 here is CASSLQGDNNEQFF. The CDR3 bases are TGTGCCAGCAGCTTACAAGGGGACAACAATGAGCAGTTCTTC. This chain connects TRBV11-3 to TRBJ2-1; weak D call: TRBD1 (6 bases). This CDR3 contains 14 residues. The V end was cut by 2 bases, the J end by 5 bases, with 10 bases between. Germline assignment: CDR1 SGHNT and CDR2 YENEEA.

For this clonotype: Germline is not matched at one junction end, which may reflect a read error. The genes are TRBV12-3 or TRBV12-4 and TRBJ2-3; D is ambiguous. The CDR3 covers 15 residues. The DNA of the CDR3 is TGTACCAGCAGCCTTTATTCAGCTAGCACAGATACGCAGTATTTT. Translating it yields CTSSLYSASTDTQYF.

This clonotype was seen more than once but under ten times. The V call is TRBV27, the J call TRBJ2-7; TRBD1 matches at 11 bases. Trimming cost V 5 bases and J 1 base; bases outside gene matches: 7. Germline values: CDR1 MNHEY, CDR2 SMNVEV (reference sequence). The CDR3 sequence is 16 residues long. The CDR3 region is CASSPRTGGASYEQYF. The CDR3 region has the DNA TGTGCCAGCAGTCCGCGGACAGGGGGCGCTTCCTACGAGCAGTACTTC.

The chain carries TRBV6-6 and TRBJ1-2; perhaps TRBD1 as D (5 bases). The CDR3 is 18 residues long. V was trimmed by 6 bases and J by 7 bases, leaving 30 bases between them. Germline assignment: CDR1 MNHNY and CDR2 SVGAGI (reference sequence). The CDR3 nucleotides are TGTGCCAGCAGACCGAAACGTTGGGGGGACGTAGAAGCTGGTGGCTACACCTTC. Translated, it gives CASRPKRWGDVEAGGYTF.

This clonotype was seen more than once but under ten times. The rearrangement links TRBV19 to TRBJ2-5, with 8 positions matching TRBD1. Germline CDR1 is LNHDA and CDR2 is SQIVND (reference sequence). This CDR3 has 13 amino acids. V lost 3 bases and J lost 5; bases outside the gene matches: 2. The CDR3: CASSMNRGETQYF. CDR3 in DNA: TGTGCCAGTAGTATGAACAGGGGGGAGACCCAGTACTTC.

This clonotype was found a few times. This rearrangement joins TRBV27 to TRBJ1-5; 8 bases fit TRBD1. The CDR3 sequence is 15 residues long. CDR1 is MNHEY, CDR2 SMNVEV, per germline (reference sequence). J lost 4 bases, V lost 6 bases, and 8 bases had no gene match. The chain's CDR3 is CASSKETGANQPQHF. The CDR3 region has the DNA TGTGCCAGCAGCAAAGAGACAGGGGCGAATCAGCCCCAGCATTTT.

This chain connects TRBV7-9 to TRBJ1-1, with D perhaps matching TRBD1 (6 bases). This CDR3 contains 13 residues. Germline V gene data show CDR1 as SEHNR and CDR2 as FQNEAQ (reference sequence). Between the trimmed V and J ends, which lost 5 bases and 4 bases, there was a span of 11 bases. The CDR3 DNA follows: TGTGCCAGCAGCCACAGGGAAAGCACTGAAGCTTTCTTT. Encoded protein: CASSHRESTEAFF. Based on the CDR3 plus reference TRBV7-9 and TRBJ1-1, the full variable domain is DTGVSQNPRHKITKRGQNVTFRCDPISEHNRLYWYRQTLGQGPEFLTYFQNEAQLEKSRLLSDRFSAERPKGSFSTLEIQRTEQGDSAMYLCASSHRESTEAFFGQGTRLTVV.

DNA for the CDR3: TGTGCCAGCAGCTTAGGAGACAGGGATCAAGAGACCCAGTACTTC. Protein: CASSLGDRDQETQYF. This chain connects TRBV7-9 to TRBJ2-5, with 7 bases matching TRBD1. V lost 1 base, J lost 2 bases, and 4 bases stayed unmatched. The germline gives CDR1 SEHNR, CDR2 FQNEAQ (reference sequence). CDR3 size: 15 residues.